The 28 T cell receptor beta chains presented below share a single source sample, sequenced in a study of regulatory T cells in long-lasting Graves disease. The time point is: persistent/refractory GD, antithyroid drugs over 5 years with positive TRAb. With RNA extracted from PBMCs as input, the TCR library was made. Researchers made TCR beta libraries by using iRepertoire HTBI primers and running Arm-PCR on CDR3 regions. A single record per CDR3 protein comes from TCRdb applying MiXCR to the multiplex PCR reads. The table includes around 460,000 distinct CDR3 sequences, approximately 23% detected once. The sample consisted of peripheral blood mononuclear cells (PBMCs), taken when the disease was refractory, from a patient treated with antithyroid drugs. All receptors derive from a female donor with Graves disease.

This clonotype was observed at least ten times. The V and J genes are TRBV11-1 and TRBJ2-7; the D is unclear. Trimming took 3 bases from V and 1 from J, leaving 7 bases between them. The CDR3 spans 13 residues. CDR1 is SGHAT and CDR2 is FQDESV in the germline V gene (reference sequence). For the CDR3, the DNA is TGTGCCAGCAGCTTTCAGGATTCCTACGAGCAGTACTTC. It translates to CASSFQDSYEQYF.

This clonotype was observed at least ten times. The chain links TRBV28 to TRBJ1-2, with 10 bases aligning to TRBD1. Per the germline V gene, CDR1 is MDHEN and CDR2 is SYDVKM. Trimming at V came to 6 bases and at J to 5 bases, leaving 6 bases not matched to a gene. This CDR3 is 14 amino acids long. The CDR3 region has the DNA TGTGCCAGCAGGCGGGGGACAGGGGCTTATGGCTACACCTTC. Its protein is CASRRGTGAYGYTF.

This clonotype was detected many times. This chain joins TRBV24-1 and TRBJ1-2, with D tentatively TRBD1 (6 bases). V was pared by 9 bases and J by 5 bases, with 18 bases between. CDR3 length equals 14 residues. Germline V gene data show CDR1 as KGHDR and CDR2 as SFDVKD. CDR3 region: CATPTRDKDYGYTF. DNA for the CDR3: TGTGCCACCCCTACTCGGGACAAGGATTATGGCTACACCTTC.

CDR3 residues: CARKREGAYEQYF. The CDR3 DNA follows: TGTGCCAGAAAGCGGGAGGGAGCCTACGAGCAGTACTTC. This chain connects TRBV19 to TRBJ2-7; 10 bases map to TRBD2. The germline V gene has CDR1 LNHDA and CDR2 SQIVND (reference sequence). V gave up 9 bases and J gave up 2 bases; unmatched junction bases: 4. This CDR3 is built from 13 residues.

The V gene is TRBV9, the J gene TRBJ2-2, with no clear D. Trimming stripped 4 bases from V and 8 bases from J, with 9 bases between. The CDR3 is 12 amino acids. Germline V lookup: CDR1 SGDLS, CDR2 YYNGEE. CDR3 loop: CASSSPMGELFF. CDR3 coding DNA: TGTGCCAGCAGCAGTCCGATGGGGGAGCTGTTTTTT. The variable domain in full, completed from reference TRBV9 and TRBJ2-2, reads DSGVTQTPKHLITATGQRVTLRCSPRSGDLSVYWYQQSLDQGLQFLIQYYNGEERAKGNILERFSAQQFPDLHSELNLSSLELGDSALYFCASSSPMGELFFGEGSRLTVL.

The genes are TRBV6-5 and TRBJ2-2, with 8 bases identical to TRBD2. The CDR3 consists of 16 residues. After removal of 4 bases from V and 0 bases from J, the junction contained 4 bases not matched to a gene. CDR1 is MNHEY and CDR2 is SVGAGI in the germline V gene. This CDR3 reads CASSLELAANTGELFF. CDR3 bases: TGTGCCAGCAGTTTAGAACTAGCGGCGAACACCGGGGAGCTGTTTTTT.

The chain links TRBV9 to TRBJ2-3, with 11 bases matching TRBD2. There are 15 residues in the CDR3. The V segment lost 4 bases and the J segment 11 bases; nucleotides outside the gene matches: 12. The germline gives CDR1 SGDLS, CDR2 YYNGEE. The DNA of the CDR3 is TGTGCCAGCAGCAAAGGACTAGCGGGTGGTGACGTGCAGTATTTT. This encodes CASSKGLAGGDVQYF.

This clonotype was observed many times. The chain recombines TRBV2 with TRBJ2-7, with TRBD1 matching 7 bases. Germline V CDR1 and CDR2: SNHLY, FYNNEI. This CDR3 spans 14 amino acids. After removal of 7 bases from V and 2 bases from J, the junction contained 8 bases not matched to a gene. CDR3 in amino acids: CASKLDRVTYEQYF. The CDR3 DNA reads TGTGCCAGCAAGCTAGACAGGGTTACCTACGAGCAGTACTTC.

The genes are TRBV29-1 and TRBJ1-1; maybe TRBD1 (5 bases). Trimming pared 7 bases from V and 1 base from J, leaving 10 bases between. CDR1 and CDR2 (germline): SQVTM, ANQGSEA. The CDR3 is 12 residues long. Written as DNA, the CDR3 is TGCAGCGGTGACACAGGGAACACTGAAGCTTTCTTT. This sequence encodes CSGDTGNTEAFF. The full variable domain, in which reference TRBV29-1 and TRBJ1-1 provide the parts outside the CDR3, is SAVISQKPSRDICQRGTSLTIQCQVDSQVTMMFWYRQQPGQSLTLIATANQGSEATYESGFVIDKFPISRPNLTFSTLTVSNMSPEDSSIYLCSGDTGNTEAFFGQGTRLTVV.

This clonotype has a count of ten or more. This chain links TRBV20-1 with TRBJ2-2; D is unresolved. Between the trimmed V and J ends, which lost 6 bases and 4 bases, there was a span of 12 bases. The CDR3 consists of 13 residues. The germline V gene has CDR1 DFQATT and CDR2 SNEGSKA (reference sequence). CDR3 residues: CSAIIQSTGELFF. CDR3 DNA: TGCAGTGCCATAATCCAGAGCACCGGGGAGCTGTTTTTT.

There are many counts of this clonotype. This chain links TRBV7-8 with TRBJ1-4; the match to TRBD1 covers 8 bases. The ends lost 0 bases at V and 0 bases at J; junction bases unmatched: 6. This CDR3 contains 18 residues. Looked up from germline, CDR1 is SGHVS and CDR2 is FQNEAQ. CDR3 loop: CASSLARDRRSTNEKLFF. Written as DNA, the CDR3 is TGTGCCAGCAGCTTAGCGCGGGACAGGAGATCAACTAATGAAAAACTGTTTTTT.

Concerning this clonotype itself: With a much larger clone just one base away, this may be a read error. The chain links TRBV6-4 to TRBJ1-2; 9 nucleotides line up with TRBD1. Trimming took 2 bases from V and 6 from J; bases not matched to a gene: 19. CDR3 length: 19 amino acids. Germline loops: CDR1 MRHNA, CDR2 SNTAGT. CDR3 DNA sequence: TGTGCCAGCAGTGACCCGAGACTGAGAGTTTCGGGACAGGGCGATGGCTACACCTTC. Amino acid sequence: CASSDPRLRVSGQGDGYTF.

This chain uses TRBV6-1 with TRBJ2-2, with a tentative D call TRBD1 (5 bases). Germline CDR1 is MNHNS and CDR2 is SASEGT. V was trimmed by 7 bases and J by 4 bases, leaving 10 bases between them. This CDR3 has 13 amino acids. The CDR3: CASTRQPTGELFF. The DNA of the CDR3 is TGTGCCAGCACCAGACAGCCCACCGGGGAGCTGTTTTTT.

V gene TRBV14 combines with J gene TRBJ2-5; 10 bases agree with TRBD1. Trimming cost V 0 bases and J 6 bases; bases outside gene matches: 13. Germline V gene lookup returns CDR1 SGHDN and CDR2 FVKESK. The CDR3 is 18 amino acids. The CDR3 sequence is CASSQDYPGTGASKTQYF. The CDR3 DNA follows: TGTGCCAGCAGCCAAGATTACCCCGGGACAGGGGCGTCAAAGACCCAGTACTTC.

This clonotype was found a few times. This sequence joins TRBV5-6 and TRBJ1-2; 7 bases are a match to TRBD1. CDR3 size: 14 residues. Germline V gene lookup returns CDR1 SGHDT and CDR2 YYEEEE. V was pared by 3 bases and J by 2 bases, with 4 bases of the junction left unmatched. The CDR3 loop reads CASSYGQANYGYTF. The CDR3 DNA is TGTGCCAGCAGCTACGGACAGGCCAACTATGGCTACACCTTC.

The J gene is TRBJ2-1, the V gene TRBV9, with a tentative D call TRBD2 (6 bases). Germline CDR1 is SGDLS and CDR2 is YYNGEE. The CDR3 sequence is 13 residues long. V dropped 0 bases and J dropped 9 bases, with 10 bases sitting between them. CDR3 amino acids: CASSVVETSEQFF. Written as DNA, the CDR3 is TGTGCCAGCAGCGTAGTGGAGACTAGTGAGCAGTTCTTC.

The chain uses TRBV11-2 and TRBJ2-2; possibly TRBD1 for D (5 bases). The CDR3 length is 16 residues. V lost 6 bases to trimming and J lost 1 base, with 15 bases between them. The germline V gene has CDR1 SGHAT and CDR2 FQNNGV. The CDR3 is CASRYIRQRNTGELFF. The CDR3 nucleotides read TGTGCCAGCAGGTACATAAGACAGAGGAACACCGGGGAGCTGTTTTTT.

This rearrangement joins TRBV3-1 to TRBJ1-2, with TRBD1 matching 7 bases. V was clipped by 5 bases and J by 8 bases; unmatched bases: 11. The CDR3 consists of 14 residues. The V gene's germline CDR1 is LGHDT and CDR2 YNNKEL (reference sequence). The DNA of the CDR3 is TGTGCCAGCAGCAGCGGGACAGTCTATTACGGCTACACCTTC. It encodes CASSSGTVYYGYTF.

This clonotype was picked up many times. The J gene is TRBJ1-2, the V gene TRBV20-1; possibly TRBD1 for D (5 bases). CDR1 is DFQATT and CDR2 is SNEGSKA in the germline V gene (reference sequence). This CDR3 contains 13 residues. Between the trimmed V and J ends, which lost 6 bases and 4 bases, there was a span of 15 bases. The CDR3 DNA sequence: TGCAGTGCACCGCAGGGCCCGGTCTATGGCTACACCTTC. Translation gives CSAPQGPVYGYTF.

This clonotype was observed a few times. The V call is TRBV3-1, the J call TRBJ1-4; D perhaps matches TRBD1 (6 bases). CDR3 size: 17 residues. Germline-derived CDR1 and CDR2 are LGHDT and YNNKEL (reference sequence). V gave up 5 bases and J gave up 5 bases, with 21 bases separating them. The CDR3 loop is CASSSPTGQSGNEKLFF. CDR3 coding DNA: TGTGCCAGCAGCTCCCCGACAGGTCAATCCGGGAATGAAAAACTGTTTTTT.

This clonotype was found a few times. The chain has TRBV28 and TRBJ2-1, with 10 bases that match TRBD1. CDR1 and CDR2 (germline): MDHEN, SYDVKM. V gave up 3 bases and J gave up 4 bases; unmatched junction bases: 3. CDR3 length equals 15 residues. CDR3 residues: CASSFGQGGYNEQFF. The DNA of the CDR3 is TGTGCCAGCAGTTTCGGACAGGGGGGTTACAATGAGCAGTTCTTC.

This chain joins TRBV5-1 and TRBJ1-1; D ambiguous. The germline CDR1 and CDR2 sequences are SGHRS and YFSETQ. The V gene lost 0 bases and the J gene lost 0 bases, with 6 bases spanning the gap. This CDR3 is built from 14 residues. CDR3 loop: CASSLVSMNTEAFF. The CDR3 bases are TGCGCCAGCAGCTTGGTTAGCATGAACACTGAAGCTTTCTTT.

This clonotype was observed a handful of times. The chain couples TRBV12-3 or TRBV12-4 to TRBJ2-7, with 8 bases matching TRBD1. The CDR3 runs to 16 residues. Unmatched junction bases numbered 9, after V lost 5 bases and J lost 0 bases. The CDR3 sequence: CASSLRGTGHSYEQYF. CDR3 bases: TGTGCCAGCAGTCTGAGAGGGACAGGACACTCCTACGAGCAGTACTTC.

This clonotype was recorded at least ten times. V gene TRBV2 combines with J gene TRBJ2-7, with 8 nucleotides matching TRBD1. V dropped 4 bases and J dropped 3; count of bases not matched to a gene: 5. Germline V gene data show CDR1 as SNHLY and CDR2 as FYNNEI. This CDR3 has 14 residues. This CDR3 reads CASSGRGHDYEQYF. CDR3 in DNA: TGTGCCAGCAGTGGCAGGGGGCACGACTACGAGCAGTACTTC.

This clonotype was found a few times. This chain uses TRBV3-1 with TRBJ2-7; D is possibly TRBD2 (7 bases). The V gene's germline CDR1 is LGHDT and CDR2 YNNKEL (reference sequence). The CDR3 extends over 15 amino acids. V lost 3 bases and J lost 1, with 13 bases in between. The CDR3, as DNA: TGTGCCAGCAGCCAGGGAGGGGGAGGATCCTACGAGCAGTACTTC. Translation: CASSQGGGGSYEQYF.

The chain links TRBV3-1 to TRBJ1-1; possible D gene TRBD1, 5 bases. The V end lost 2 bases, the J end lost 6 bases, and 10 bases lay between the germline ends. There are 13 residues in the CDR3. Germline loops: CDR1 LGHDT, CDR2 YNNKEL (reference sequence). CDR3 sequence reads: CASSQIRDSEAFF. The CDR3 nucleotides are TGTGCCAGCAGCCAAATTCGGGACTCTGAAGCTTTCTTT.

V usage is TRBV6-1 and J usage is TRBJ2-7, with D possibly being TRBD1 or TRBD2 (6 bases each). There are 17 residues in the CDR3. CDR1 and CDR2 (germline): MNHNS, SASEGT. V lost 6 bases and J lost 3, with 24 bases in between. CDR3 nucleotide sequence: TGTGCCAGCAGCCCTACACAAAGGGGGATGGGAGGCTACGAGCAGTACTTC. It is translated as CASSPTQRGMGGYEQYF.

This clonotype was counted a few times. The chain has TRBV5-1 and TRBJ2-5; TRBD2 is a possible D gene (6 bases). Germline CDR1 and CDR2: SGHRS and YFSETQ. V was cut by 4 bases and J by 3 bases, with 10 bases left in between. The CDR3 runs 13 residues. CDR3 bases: TGCGCCAGCAGCATAAGGAGGGAAGAGACCCAGTACTTC. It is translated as CASSIRREETQYF.